These 20 T cell receptor beta chains were sequenced from one sample in a study of cytomegalovirus exposure and HLA in healthy donors. Researchers ran the PCR with 60 Vbeta and 13 Jbeta primers. Sequencing was performed with immunoSEQ multiplex PCR; in TCRdb, only in-frame clones are kept and a portion is missing. Here the sample spans nearly 110,000 clones, approximately 70% being singletons. The sequenced material came from PBMCs. These receptors came from a boy aged 5-17 years in good health and CMV-seronegative.

This clone was observed once. V gene TRBV6-5 combines with J gene TRBJ1-1; 9 bases map to TRBD1. This CDR3 region has 15 residues. J was trimmed by 3 bases and V by 0 bases; bases with no gene match: 2. In germline, CDR1 is MNHEY, CDR2 SVGAGI. The CDR3 DNA sequence: TGTGCCAGCAGTTACTCGGGACAGGGCCACACTGAAGCTTTCTTT. Translating gives CASSYSGQGHTEAFF.

V gene TRBV20-1 combines with J gene TRBJ1-1; D is unresolved. V lost 4 bases to trimming and J lost 2 bases, with 5 bases between them. Germline CDR1 reads DFQATT; CDR2 reads SNEGSKA (reference sequence). The CDR3 has 11 residues. Here the CDR3 DNA reads TGCAGTGCTATGAGCAACACTGAAGCTTTCTTT. Its protein product is CSAMSNTEAFF.

The chain carries TRBV30 and TRBJ2-5, with 11 bases matching TRBD2. The J segment lost 5 bases and the V segment lost 4 bases, leaving 9 bases of the junction unmatched. This CDR3 is 15 amino acids long. Looked up from germline, CDR1 is GTSNPN and CDR2 is SVGIG (reference sequence). The CDR3: CAWTLAGGAGETQYF. The CDR3 DNA reads TGTGCCTGGACATTAGCGGGAGGGGCGGGGGAGACCCAGTACTTC.

The chain links TRBV5-5 to TRBJ1-1; possibly TRBD1 for D (5 bases). V was pared by 3 bases and J by 5 bases, with 8 bases between. The CDR3 has 12 residues. The germline gives CDR1 SGHKS, CDR2 YYEKEE (reference sequence). The CDR3 DNA is TGTGCCAGCAGCTGGGGGGTAACTGAAGCTTTCTTT. Translated: CASSWGVTEAFF.

This clone was counted a few times. The rearrangement joins TRBV5-1 to TRBJ2-7; possibly TRBD2 for D (5 bases). Germline V gene data show CDR1 as SGHRS and CDR2 as YFSETQ. The CDR3 contains 16 residues. Trimming removed 3 bases from V and 3 bases from J, with 19 bases in between. CDR3: CASSSSAGAPHYEQYF. The CDR3 bases are TGCGCCAGCAGCTCCTCGGCGGGCGCACCACACTACGAGCAGTACTTC. The full variable domain, in which reference TRBV5-1 and TRBJ2-7 provide the parts outside the CDR3, is KAGVTQTPRYLIKTRGQQVTLSCSPISGHRSVSWYQQTPGQGLQFLFEYFSETQRNKGNFPGRFSGRQFSNSRSEMNVSTLELGDSALYLCASSSSAGAPHYEQYFGPGTRLTVT.

This clone was counted between two and nine times. This rearrangement joins TRBV28 to TRBJ1-2, with D tentatively TRBD1 (5 bases). Trimming pared 8 bases from V and 6 bases from J, leaving 13 bases between. The CDR3 has 12 residues. CDR1 and CDR2 from the germline V gene are MDHEN and SYDVKM. CDR3 region: CASGRIGDGYTF. For the CDR3, the DNA is TGTGCCAGCGGGAGGATAGGGGATGGCTACACCTTC.

The V and J genes are TRBV27 and TRBJ2-7; the D is unclear. The CDR3 extends over 10 amino acids. V was shortened by 8 bases and J by 3 bases, with 5 bases between the two germline ends. Per germline, CDR1 MNHEY and CDR2 SMNVEV (reference sequence). This CDR3 reads CASGRYEQYF. The CDR3 DNA reads TGTGCCAGCGGGCGCTACGAGCAGTACTTC.

The rearrangement links TRBV6-1 to TRBJ2-1, with 8 bases lining up with TRBD1. This CDR3 is 18 amino acids long. CDR1 is MNHNS, CDR2 SASEGT, per germline. V dropped 1 base and J dropped 14; count of bases not matched to a gene: 22. Written as DNA, the CDR3 is TGTGCCAGCAGTGAAGGATCCCTATCAACCCTCTGGACAGGGTCGAAGTTCTTC. Translation gives CASSEGSLSTLWTGSKFF.

The V gene is TRBV12-5, the J gene TRBJ1-5; no reliable D call. Trimming removed 7 bases from V and 3 bases from J, with 13 bases in between. The CDR3 contains 14 residues. Germline V gene sequence: CDR1 LGHNT, CDR2 FRNRAP. The CDR3 spells CASARGMYNQPQHF. DNA for the CDR3: TGTGCTAGTGCCCGCGGCATGTACAATCAGCCCCAGCATTTT.

This chain uses TRBV28 with TRBJ1-6; TRBD1 aligns across 10 bases. In germline, CDR1 is MDHEN, CDR2 SYDVKM. Trimming cost V 3 bases and J 10 bases; bases outside gene matches: 3. The CDR3 length is 14 residues. The CDR3: CASSFDRGHSPLHF. The CDR3 coding sequence is TGTGCCAGCAGTTTTGACAGGGGGCACTCACCCCTCCACTTT.

This clone was seen only a few times. The chain recombines TRBV2 with TRBJ2-1; D not certain. Trimming pared 4 bases from V and 0 bases from J, leaving 4 bases between. The CDR3 contains 13 residues. Germline assignment: CDR1 SNHLY and CDR2 FYNNEI. The CDR3 is CASSAVSYNEQFF. The CDR3 DNA reads TGTGCCAGCAGTGCAGTCTCCTACAATGAGCAGTTCTTC.

The chain uses TRBV10-1 and TRBJ2-1, with 10 bases identical to TRBD2. The CDR3 is 19 amino acids. The V gene's germline CDR1 is WNHNN and CDR2 SYGVQD (reference sequence). V lost 0 bases to trimming and J lost 3 bases; unmatched junction nucleotides: 11. The CDR3 protein is CASSESIDPGTSDYNEQFF. In DNA, the CDR3 is TGCGCCAGCAGTGAGTCAATAGACCCCGGGACTAGCGACTACAATGAGCAGTTCTTC.

The rearrangement links TRBV25-1 to TRBJ1-4; 8 bases are a match to TRBD1. J gave up 8 bases and V 2 bases, and 4 bases lay outside the gene matches. Germline V gene data show CDR1 as MGHDK and CDR2 as SYGVNS. This CDR3 comprises 14 residues. The CDR3 sequence: CASSEAGGLEKLFF. The CDR3 nucleotides read TGTGCCAGCAGTGAAGCAGGGGGCTTGGAAAAACTGTTTTTT. Variable domain in full (rest from reference TRBV25-1 and TRBJ1-4): EADIYQTPRYLVIGTGKKITLECSQTMGHDKMYWYQQDPGMELHLIHYSYGVNSTEKGDLSSESTVSRIRTEHFPLTLESARPSHTSQYLCASSEAGGLEKLFFGSGTQLSVL.

CDR3 in amino acids: CASQYRVGSYEQYF. CDR3 bases: TGCGCCAGCCAATACAGGGTTGGGTCCTACGAGCAGTACTTC. The rearrangement uses TRBV5-1 and TRBJ2-7; D might be TRBD1 (6 bases). The V and J ends lost 7 bases and 1 base respectively, with 15 bases between them. The CDR3 totals 14 residues. CDR1 SGHRS and CDR2 YFSETQ come from the germline V gene.

V gene TRBV6-6 combines with J gene TRBJ2-1; D is uncertain. Deletions cut 6 bases from V and 7 bases from J, with 13 bases between. Germline CDR1 MNHNY, CDR2 SVGAGI (reference sequence). This CDR3 has 13 amino acids. The CDR3 sequence is CASSLGAPNEQFF. CDR3 nucleotide sequence: TGTGCCAGCAGCCTAGGTGCGCCTAATGAGCAGTTCTTC.

The rearrangement uses TRBV5-1 and TRBJ1-1; a weak D match, TRBD1 (5 bases). This CDR3 comprises 14 residues. V lost 3 bases, J lost 3 bases, and 12 bases lay in between. CDR1 is SGHRS and CDR2 is YFSETQ in the germline V gene. The CDR3 protein is CASSSQGGDTEAFF. CDR3 bases: TGCGCCAGCAGCTCCCAGGGAGGTGACACTGAAGCTTTCTTT.

The rearrangement links TRBV5-4 to TRBJ1-6, with D perhaps TRBD1 (6 bases). CDR1 is SGHNT and CDR2 is YYREEE in the germline V gene (reference sequence). Trimming took off 0 bases at V and 7 bases at J, with 11 bases between the two ends. CDR3 size: 15 residues. The CDR3 sequence is CASSLGGQRNSPLHF. As DNA, the CDR3 is TGTGCCAGCAGCTTGGGGGGGCAGAGAAATTCACCCCTCCACTTT.

The chain carries TRBV28 and TRBJ2-3; possibly TRBD1 for D (5 bases). Trimming pared 6 bases from V and 4 bases from J, leaving 17 bases between. There are 15 residues in the CDR3. The germline gives CDR1 MDHEN, CDR2 SYDVKM. The CDR3 DNA reads as TGTGCCAGCAGCCAAAGGGGCAGGGCCCCAGATACGCAGTATTTT. Amino acid sequence: CASSQRGRAPDTQYF.

V gene TRBV20-1 combines with J gene TRBJ1-1; 8 nucleotides line up with TRBD1. Germline CDR1 is DFQATT and CDR2 is SNEGSKA (reference sequence). This CDR3 has 11 residues. V lost 6 bases, J lost 8 bases, and 5 bases stayed unmatched. Here the CDR3 DNA reads TGCAGTGCCGAAGACAGGGGAGAAGCTTTCTTT. Translating it yields CSAEDRGEAFF.

CDR3 residues: CASSRSRGNQPQHF. DNA of the CDR3: TGTGCCAGCAGTAGATCAAGGGGGAATCAGCCCCAGCATTTT. The chain couples TRBV2 to TRBJ1-5, with D possibly TRBD1 on 6 matching bases. V lost 5 bases to trimming and J lost 4 bases, with 12 bases between them. This CDR3 has 14 amino acids. Germline values: CDR1 SNHLY, CDR2 FYNNEI.